This is a list of T cell receptor beta chains from one sample in a study of T-cell memory formation after mild COVID-19. TCRdb reprocessed the 5' RACE reads with MiXCR, giving one entry per CDR3 protein. This table has over 70,000 distinct CDR3 sequences, about 16% appearing once. Specimen: PBMCs or a T cell subset sorted from them (not recorded which). Source of these receptors: a man aged 18 to 30 who had mild COVID-19 (a few samples of this study predate the infection). Cell type and time point are not known. The CDR3 runs from the conserved cysteine through the conserved F or W. The order of the fields is V gene, J gene, D gene, clone size, CDR3 length, CDR3 DNA, CDR3 protein. D genes are given only for firm matches. Clone size is stated in some rows and not others, as once, few, many or a class when expanded.

V gene: TRBV4-3; J gene: TRBJ1-5; D gene: NA; clone size: NA; CDR3 length: 16; CDR3 DNA: TGCGCCAGCAGCCAAGATCGTGGTGGAGGACATCAGCCCCAGCATTTT; CDR3 protein: CASSQDRGGGHQPQHF
V gene: TRBV6-2/TRBV6-3; J gene: TRBJ1-5; D gene: NA; clone size: few; CDR3 length: 12; CDR3 DNA: TGTGCCAGCAGTTTCGAGGGTCAGCCCCAGCATTTT; CDR3 protein: CASSFEGQPQHF
V gene: TRBV20-1; J gene: TRBJ2-7; D gene: TRBD1; clone size: NA; CDR3 length: 15; CDR3 DNA: TGCAGTGCTAGAGAGTCCTGGGACAGGGGCTACGAGCAGTACTTC; CDR3 protein: CSARESWDRGYEQYF
V gene: TRBV20-1; J gene: TRBJ1-4; D gene: NA; clone size: NA; CDR3 length: 14; CDR3 DNA: TGCAGTGCTATGGACAGTGCAACTAATGAAAAACTGTTTTTT; CDR3 protein: CSAMDSATNEKLFF
V gene: TRBV2; J gene: TRBJ2-3; D gene: NA; clone size: NA; CDR3 length: 16; CDR3 DNA: TGTGCCAGCAGTGAAATCTGGCAGGATAGCACAGATACGCAGTATTTT; CDR3 protein: CASSEIWQDSTDTQYF
V gene: TRBV27; J gene: TRBJ1-1; D gene: NA; clone size: once; CDR3 length: 16; CDR3 DNA: TGTGCCAGCAGGGGGTCAGGGGCGGTGGGCGGCACTGAAGCTTTCTTT; CDR3 protein: CASRGSGAVGGTEAFF
V gene: TRBV7-9; J gene: TRBJ1-1; D gene: TRBD1; clone size: NA; CDR3 length: 16; CDR3 DNA: TGTGCCAGCAGCCCCCCTCAACAGGGGCTGAACACTGAAGCTTTCTTT; CDR3 protein: CASSPPQQGLNTEAFF
V gene: TRBV10-3; J gene: TRBJ2-4; D gene: NA; clone size: NA; CDR3 length: 14; CDR3 DNA: TGTGCCACCCGGGGTTTTAGAACCAAAAACATTCAGTACTTC; CDR3 protein: CATRGFRTKNIQYF
V gene: TRBV7-9; J gene: TRBJ2-5; D gene: TRBD2; clone size: many; CDR3 length: 16; CDR3 DNA: TGTGCCAGCAGCTTCGGACTAGCGGGGATACAAGAGACCCAGTACTTC; CDR3 protein: CASSFGLAGIQETQYF
V gene: TRBV7-6; J gene: TRBJ2-7; D gene: TRBD2; clone size: many; CDR3 length: 14; CDR3 DNA: TGTGCCAGCAGCTTAGGTAGCGGGGCCTACGAGCAGTACTTC; CDR3 protein: CASSLGSGAYEQYF
V gene: TRBV30; J gene: TRBJ1-1; D gene: NA; clone size: many; CDR3 length: 12; CDR3 DNA: TGTGCCTGGAGTAAGACACCCACTGAAGCTTTCTTT; CDR3 protein: CAWSKTPTEAFF
V gene: TRBV7-2; J gene: TRBJ1-1; D gene: NA; clone size: few; CDR3 length: 14; CDR3 DNA: TGTGCCAGCAGCTTAGCCAGGGTTAGCACTGAAGCTTTCTTT; CDR3 protein: CASSLARVSTEAFF
V gene: TRBV2; J gene: TRBJ2-5; D gene: NA; clone size: NA; CDR3 length: 13; CDR3 DNA: TGTGCCAGCAGTGAATGGGTGAGGGAGACCCAGTACTTC; CDR3 protein: CASSEWVRETQYF
V gene: TRBV9; J gene: TRBJ2-1; D gene: TRBD2; clone size: few; CDR3 length: 14; CDR3 DNA: TGTGCCAGCAGGACCGGGGGGGCTTCGGGAGAGCAGTTCTTC; CDR3 protein: CASRTGGASGEQFF
V gene: TRBV11-2; J gene: TRBJ2-2; D gene: NA; clone size: few; CDR3 length: 12; CDR3 DNA: TGTGCCAGCCAGCATATTCCCGGGGAGCTGTTTTTT; CDR3 protein: CASQHIPGELFF
V gene: TRBV7-2; J gene: TRBJ2-3; D gene: TRBD2; clone size: many; CDR3 length: 15; CDR3 DNA: TGTGCCAGCAGTCGCGGACTAGCTGGAACAGATACGCAGTATTTT; CDR3 protein: CASSRGLAGTDTQYF
V gene: TRBV29-1; J gene: TRBJ1-5; D gene: NA; clone size: NA; CDR3 length: 13; CDR3 DNA: TGCAGCGTTGAAGATGGACACTCCGAAGCCCAGCATTTT; CDR3 protein: CSVEDGHSEAQHF
V gene: TRBV15; J gene: TRBJ1-2; D gene: NA; clone size: NA; CDR3 length: 17; CDR3 DNA: TGTGCCACCAGCAGAGTCGGTGTTGGACAGAGGAACTATGGCTACACCTTC; CDR3 protein: CATSRVGVGQRNYGYTF
V gene: TRBV30; J gene: TRBJ2-5; D gene: TRBD2; clone size: NA; CDR3 length: 14; CDR3 DNA: TGTGCCTGGAGTGTGATAGCGGGGGTTGAGACCCAGTACTTC; CDR3 protein: CAWSVIAGVETQYF
V gene: TRBV4-3; J gene: TRBJ1-2; D gene: NA; clone size: NA; CDR3 length: 14; CDR3 DNA: TGCGCCAGCAGCCAAGATTACGGAATCTATGGCTACACCTTC; CDR3 protein: CASSQDYGIYGYTF
V gene: TRBV7-8; J gene: TRBJ2-3; D gene: NA; clone size: few; CDR3 length: 15; CDR3 DNA: TGTGCCAGCAGCACTCGGACAGTTCGTTTCGATACGCAGTATTTT; CDR3 protein: CASSTRTVRFDTQYF
V gene: TRBV7-8; J gene: TRBJ2-3; D gene: TRBD1; clone size: few; CDR3 length: 16; CDR3 DNA: TGTGCCAGCAGCTTTGGAGACAGGGGGCTGACAGATACGCAGTATTTT; CDR3 protein: CASSFGDRGLTDTQYF
V gene: TRBV20-1; J gene: TRBJ2-1; D gene: TRBD1; clone size: many; CDR3 length: 12; CDR3 DNA: TGCAGTACCGGACAGGGGAGGAATGAGCAGTTCTTC; CDR3 protein: CSTGQGRNEQFF
V gene: TRBV7-6; J gene: TRBJ2-7; D gene: NA; clone size: few; CDR3 length: 15; CDR3 DNA: TGTGCCAGCAGCTCTGGAGGGGATCATCCCTACGAGCAGTACTTC; CDR3 protein: CASSSGGDHPYEQYF
V gene: TRBV12-3/TRBV12-4; J gene: TRBJ2-4; D gene: TRBD1; clone size: few; CDR3 length: 15; CDR3 DNA: TGTGCCAGCAGGCCTACAGGGGCGGCCAAAAACATTCAGTACTTC; CDR3 protein: CASRPTGAAKNIQYF
V gene: TRBV20-1; J gene: TRBJ2-1; D gene: NA; clone size: few; CDR3 length: 15; CDR3 DNA: TGCAGTGCTGCGGAGGATTTTGGGACCTACAATGAGCAGTTCTTC; CDR3 protein: CSAAEDFGTYNEQFF
V gene: TRBV7-9; J gene: TRBJ2-7; D gene: NA; clone size: few; CDR3 length: 12; CDR3 DNA: TGTGCCAGCCGCCGGGAGAACTACGAGCAGTACTTC; CDR3 protein: CASRRENYEQYF
V gene: TRBV3-1; J gene: TRBJ2-3; D gene: NA; clone size: NA; CDR3 length: 16; CDR3 DNA: TGTGCCAGCAGCCAGTCACAGGGTGGTGGCGCAGATACGCAGTATTTT; CDR3 protein: CASSQSQGGGADTQYF
V gene: TRBV5-8; J gene: TRBJ2-1; D gene: TRBD2; clone size: few; CDR3 length: 15; CDR3 DNA: TGTGCCAGCAGCGAACTAGCGGGGGGGGACAATGAGCAGTTCTTC; CDR3 protein: CASSELAGGDNEQFF
V gene: TRBV7-6; J gene: TRBJ2-7; D gene: TRBD1; clone size: many; CDR3 length: 14; CDR3 DNA: TGTGCCAGCAGCTACACAGGGGAATCCTACGAGCAGTACTTC; CDR3 protein: CASSYTGESYEQYF
V gene: TRBV10-3; J gene: TRBJ2-3; D gene: TRBD1; clone size: few; CDR3 length: 16; CDR3 DNA: TGTGCCATCAGTGATCGGGACAGGGGGACCTTAGATACGCAGTATTTT; CDR3 protein: CAISDRDRGTLDTQYF
V gene: TRBV5-1; J gene: TRBJ2-5; D gene: TRBD2; clone size: few; CDR3 length: 15; CDR3 DNA: TGCGCCAGCAGCTTGTCCCTAGCGGGGGAAGAGACCCAGTACTTC; CDR3 protein: CASSLSLAGEETQYF
V gene: TRBV27; J gene: TRBJ2-1; D gene: TRBD2; clone size: few; CDR3 length: 15; CDR3 DNA: TGTGCCAGCAGTCCAGAGCGGGGGGTATACAATGAGCAGTTCTTC; CDR3 protein: CASSPERGVYNEQFF
V gene: TRBV7-6; J gene: TRBJ2-5; D gene: TRBD2; clone size: NA; CDR3 length: 15; CDR3 DNA: TGTGCCAGCAGCCGACTAGCGGGGGGAGGTGAGCCCCAGTACTTC; CDR3 protein: CASSRLAGGGEPQYF
V gene: TRBV14; J gene: TRBJ2-4; D gene: NA; clone size: once; CDR3 length: 16; CDR3 DNA: TGTGCCAGCAGTCCCGGAGATCAGGGTATATCAAACATTCAGTACTTC; CDR3 protein: CASSPGDQGISNIQYF
V gene: TRBV27; J gene: TRBJ2-5; D gene: NA; clone size: NA; CDR3 length: 15; CDR3 DNA: TGTGCCAGCAGTTCGGGACTCTTGGGAGAAGAGACCCAGTACTTC; CDR3 protein: CASSSGLLGEETQYF
V gene: TRBV25-1; J gene: TRBJ2-2; D gene: TRBD1; clone size: few; CDR3 length: 15; CDR3 DNA: TGTGCCAGCACCCCCGGGACAGGTTCGGCCGGGGAGCTGTTTTTT; CDR3 protein: CASTPGTGSAGELFF
V gene: TRBV7-9; J gene: TRBJ1-2; D gene: NA; clone size: many; CDR3 length: 14; CDR3 DNA: TGTGCCAGCAGCTTAGGGGCGGGGTTATATGGCTACACCTTC; CDR3 protein: CASSLGAGLYGYTF
V gene: TRBV7-8; J gene: TRBJ1-2; D gene: NA; clone size: NA; CDR3 length: 13; CDR3 DNA: TGTGCCAGCAGCTTAGAGCCAAGCTATGGCTACACCTTC; CDR3 protein: CASSLEPSYGYTF
V gene: TRBV6-1; J gene: TRBJ1-2; D gene: TRBD1; clone size: NA; CDR3 length: 17; CDR3 DNA: TGTGCCAGCAGTGAAGTTTACCGACAGGGGGGAAAATATGGCTACACCTTC; CDR3 protein: CASSEVYRQGGKYGYTF
V gene: TRBV4-3; J gene: TRBJ1-1; D gene: NA; clone size: NA; CDR3 length: 13; CDR3 DNA: TGCGCCAGCAGCCAAGTGGGGGGTACTGAAGCTTTCTTT; CDR3 protein: CASSQVGGTEAFF
V gene: TRBV5-6; J gene: TRBJ2-5; D gene: NA; clone size: NA; CDR3 length: 14; CDR3 DNA: TGTGCCAGCAGCCGGAGAAGTTACCAAGAGACCCAGTACTTC; CDR3 protein: CASSRRSYQETQYF
V gene: TRBV6-4; J gene: TRBJ2-2; D gene: TRBD2; clone size: many; CDR3 length: 13; CDR3 DNA: TGTGCCAGCTCACTAGCGGACACCGGGGAGCTGTTTTTT; CDR3 protein: CASSLADTGELFF
V gene: TRBV20-1; J gene: TRBJ1-5; D gene: TRBD1; clone size: many; CDR3 length: 15; CDR3 DNA: TGCAGTGCTAGCTCTATCGGACAGGGGAATCAGCCCCAGCATTTT; CDR3 protein: CSASSIGQGNQPQHF
V gene: TRBV12-3/TRBV12-4; J gene: TRBJ2-7; D gene: NA; clone size: many; CDR3 length: 14; CDR3 DNA: TGTGCCAGCAGTATAGGGGCACTCTCCTACGAGCAGTACTTC; CDR3 protein: CASSIGALSYEQYF
V gene: TRBV10-3; J gene: TRBJ1-1; D gene: TRBD1; clone size: NA; CDR3 length: 15; CDR3 DNA: TGTGCCATCAGTGATTCCCGGACAGGGGTCACTGAAGCTTTCTTT; CDR3 protein: CAISDSRTGVTEAFF
V gene: TRBV9; J gene: TRBJ2-5; D gene: NA; clone size: few; CDR3 length: 14; CDR3 DNA: TGTGCCAGCAGCTCAGGGTGGGGCCAAGAGACCCAGTACTTC; CDR3 protein: CASSSGWGQETQYF
V gene: TRBV6-5; J gene: TRBJ1-2; D gene: TRBD1; clone size: few; CDR3 length: 16; CDR3 DNA: TGTGCCAGCAGTTGGACCACAGGGGGATTAAACTATGGCTACACCTTC; CDR3 protein: CASSWTTGGLNYGYTF
V gene: TRBV7-9; J gene: TRBJ2-3; D gene: NA; clone size: few; CDR3 length: 13; CDR3 DNA: TGTGCCAGCAGCGGGCTCGGCACAGATACGCAGTATTTT; CDR3 protein: CASSGLGTDTQYF
V gene: TRBV7-9; J gene: TRBJ1-2; D gene: NA; clone size: few; CDR3 length: 16; CDR3 DNA: TGTGCCAGCAGCTGGACCGGGGGGTTAGCTAACTATGGCTACACCTTC; CDR3 protein: CASSWTGGLANYGYTF
V gene: TRBV9; J gene: TRBJ1-2; D gene: TRBD1; clone size: few; CDR3 length: 14; CDR3 DNA: TGTGCCAGCAGCTACGGGACAGGGGGCACTGGCTACACCTTC; CDR3 protein: CASSYGTGGTGYTF
V gene: TRBV10-2; J gene: TRBJ2-3; D gene: NA; clone size: NA; CDR3 length: 12; CDR3 DNA: TGCGCCAGCGGACGGGCACAAGATACGCAGTATTTT; CDR3 protein: CASGRAQDTQYF
V gene: TRBV2; J gene: TRBJ1-5; D gene: NA; clone size: once; CDR3 length: 13; CDR3 DNA: TGTGCATACGGGGCAGGGGCGGGTCAGCCCCAGCATTTT; CDR3 protein: CAYGAGAGQPQHF
V gene: TRBV7-9; J gene: TRBJ2-1; D gene: NA; clone size: NA; CDR3 length: 13; CDR3 DNA: TGTGCCAGCCAACGTGCATGGGGCAATGAGCAGTTCTTC; CDR3 protein: CASQRAWGNEQFF
V gene: TRBV4-2; J gene: TRBJ2-7; D gene: TRBD1; clone size: NA; CDR3 length: 16; CDR3 DNA: TGTGCCAGCAGCCAAGGCCCCGGGACAGCTTCCTACGAGCAGTACTTC; CDR3 protein: CASSQGPGTASYEQYF
V gene: TRBV4-1; J gene: TRBJ2-3; D gene: TRBD2; clone size: few; CDR3 length: 15; CDR3 DNA: TGCGCCAGCCGAACGCGAAGCGGGGGTTGGGATACGCAGTATTTT; CDR3 protein: CASRTRSGGWDTQYF
V gene: TRBV18; J gene: TRBJ2-7; D gene: TRBD1; clone size: few; CDR3 length: 14; CDR3 DNA: TGTGCCAGCTCACCACCGGGACAGGGGTGGGAGCAGTACTTC; CDR3 protein: CASSPPGQGWEQYF
V gene: TRBV20-1; J gene: TRBJ1-6; D gene: NA; clone size: NA; CDR3 length: 18; CDR3 DNA: TGCAGTGCTAGAGATCCGGTTGGCACCCTTAGGGGGGATTCACCCCTCCACTTT; CDR3 protein: CSARDPVGTLRGDSPLHF
V gene: TRBV7-8; J gene: TRBJ1-1; D gene: NA; clone size: few; CDR3 length: 18; CDR3 DNA: TGTGCCAGCAGCTTATTTAGGGGCCTTCTCAGTTCGAACACTGAAGCTTTCTTT; CDR3 protein: CASSLFRGLLSSNTEAFF
V gene: TRBV12-3/TRBV12-4; J gene: TRBJ2-1; D gene: TRBD1; clone size: NA; CDR3 length: 16; CDR3 DNA: TGTGCCAGCAGTCCCCAAGGGGGCAATGGTATTAATGAGCAGTTCTTC; CDR3 protein: CASSPQGGNGINEQFF